The 2 T cell receptor beta chains below all came from one sample that was sequenced in a study of preoperative IRX-2 immunotherapy in early breast cancer. This table comes from immunoSEQ multiplex PCR, and its TCRdb copy is limited to in-frame clones, with some not included. The table shows around 35,000 clones, with about 95% occurring only once. As to treatment: preoperative locoregional IRX-2 cytokine immunotherapy. This specimen was collected from a patient treated with IRX-2 immunotherapy. The source is a human donor with breast cancer.

V usage is TRBV9 and J usage is TRBJ2-7; 7 bases agree with TRBD2. The CDR3 has 14 residues. CDR1 is SGDLS, CDR2 YYNGEE, per germline. Unmatched junction bases numbered 3, after V lost 0 bases and J lost 3 bases. This chain's CDR3 is CASSVAAGRYEQYF. The CDR3 DNA sequence: TGTGCCAGCAGCGTAGCAGCGGGGCGCTACGAGCAGTACTTC.

The chain joins TRBV2 to TRBJ2-3; D is uncertain. The CDR3 spans 15 residues. Trimming cost V 6 bases and J 2 bases, with 15 bases left between them. The germline V gene has CDR1 SNHLY and CDR2 FYNNEI. The CDR3 DNA sequence: TGTGCCAGCAGACTCGAAAACCTCATCACAGATACGCAGTATTTT. The encoded protein is CASRLENLITDTQYF.